This TCR beta chain is drawn from a study of blood T cell repertoires in COVID-19. Whole-study context: Material from acute and convalescent COVID-19 was sourced from the United States, Italy and Spain. PBMCs, B-cell-depleted T cells, or T cells were the source of the cDNA or gDNA that made up the material.

Per the study methods: Amplified reference gene primers provided the basis for estimating nucleated cell counts. Produced via immunoSEQ multiplex PCR; TCRdb's table is partial and in-frame only. V and J calls and clone size are given by that table; D and trimming were obtained from the DNA. Of tens of thousands of clones listed, around nine tenths are singletons. This TCR derives from a human donor in a cohort sampled during active COVID-19. The donor label of this sample is uncertain. The specimen was peripheral blood.

The CDR3 loop reads CASSLGSGPYGYTF. CDR3 DNA: TGTGCCAGCAGCTTAGGGAGTGGCCCCTATGGCTACACCTTC. The rearrangement links TRBV7-2 to TRBJ1-2, with no clear D. Deletions cut 1 base from V and 4 bases from J, with 10 bases between. Germline values: CDR1 SGHTA, CDR2 FQGNSA. CDR3 length: 14 residues. The whole variable domain, remainder taken from reference TRBV7-2 and TRBJ1-2, is GAGVSQSPSNKVTEKGKDVELRCDPISGHTALYWYRQSLGQGLEFLIYFQGNSAPDKSGLPSDRFSAERTGGSVSTLTIQRTQQEDSAVYLCASSLGSGPYGYTFGSGTRLTVV.